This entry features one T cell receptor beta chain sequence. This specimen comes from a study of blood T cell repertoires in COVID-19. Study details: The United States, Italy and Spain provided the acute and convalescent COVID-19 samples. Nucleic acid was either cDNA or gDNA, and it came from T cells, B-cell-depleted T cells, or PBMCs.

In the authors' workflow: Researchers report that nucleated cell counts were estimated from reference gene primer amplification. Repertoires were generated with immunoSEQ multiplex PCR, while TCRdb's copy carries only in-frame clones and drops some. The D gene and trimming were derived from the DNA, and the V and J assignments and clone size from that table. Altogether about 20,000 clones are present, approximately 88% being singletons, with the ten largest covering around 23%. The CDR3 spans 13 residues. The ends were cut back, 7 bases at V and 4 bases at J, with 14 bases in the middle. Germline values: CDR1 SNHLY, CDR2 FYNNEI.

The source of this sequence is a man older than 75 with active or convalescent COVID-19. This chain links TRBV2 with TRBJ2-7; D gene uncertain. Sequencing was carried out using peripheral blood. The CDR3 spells CASTEEVDYEQYF. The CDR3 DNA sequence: TGTGCCAGCACCGAAGAGGTAGATTACGAGCAGTACTTC.